One and the same sample provided the 9 T cell receptor beta chains below, sequenced in a study of blood T cell repertoires in COVID-19. Some clones are missing from TCRdb's copy, which holds only in-frame ones; the method was immunoSEQ multiplex PCR. In the table there are fewer than 200,000 clones, roughly 87% of which are singletons. The sequenced material came from peripheral blood. Receptors originate from a woman aged 50 to 60 with acute or convalescent COVID-19.

The V gene is TRBV7-8, the J gene TRBJ1-1; 8 bases line up with TRBD1. The V and J ends lost 5 bases and 3 bases, in that order; junction bases with no gene match: 5. This CDR3 spans 14 amino acids. CDR1 is SGHVS, CDR2 FQNEAQ, per germline. The CDR3 spells CASSPGQGHTEAFF. The DNA for the CDR3 is TGTGCCAGCAGCCCCGGACAGGGTCACACTGAAGCTTTCTTT.

This chain connects TRBV7-8 to TRBJ2-5, with 11 bases lining up with TRBD1. This CDR3 contains 16 residues. After removal of 5 bases from V and 3 bases from J, the junction contained 8 bases not matched to a gene. CDR1 and CDR2 from the germline V gene are SGHVS and FQNEAQ. This chain's CDR3 is CASSPRTGGAEETQYF. The CDR3 DNA sequence: TGTGCCAGCAGCCCCAGGACAGGGGGCGCGGAAGAGACCCAGTACTTC.

The V call is TRBV5-1, the J call TRBJ2-2; possible D gene TRBD1, 5 bases. The CDR3 extends over 15 amino acids. CDR1 and CDR2 from the germline V gene are SGHRS and YFSETQ. V lost 1 base and J lost 1, with 8 bases in between. CDR3 sequence reads: CASSLQGLNTGELFF. In nucleotides, the CDR3 is TGCGCCAGCAGCTTGCAGGGTTTGAACACCGGGGAGCTGTTTTTT.

The chain uses TRBV10-3 and TRBJ1-1, with D possibly TRBD1 on 6 matching bases. The CDR3 extends over 14 amino acids. Trimming took 0 bases from V and 4 from J, leaving 9 bases between them. CDR1 and CDR2 (germline): ENHRY, SYGVKD. For the CDR3, the DNA is TGTGCCATCAGTGAGTCAAGGGGGGGCACTGAAGCTTTCTTT. This sequence encodes CAISESRGGTEAFF.

V usage is TRBV5-1 and J usage is TRBJ1-2; 9 bases agree with TRBD1. V gave up 4 bases and J gave up 6 bases; unmatched junction bases: 4. This CDR3 comprises 13 residues. Germline CDR1 and CDR2: SGHRS and YFSETQ. DNA for the CDR3: TGCGCCAGCAGCGATGGACAGGGGAATGGCTACACCTTC. This codes for CASSDGQGNGYTF.

The genes are TRBV18 and TRBJ2-7, with a tentative D call TRBD2 (5 bases). CDR1 is KGHSH and CDR2 is LQKENI in the germline V gene. V lost 6 bases and J 3 bases, leaving 9 bases between the germline ends. The CDR3 covers 12 residues. The CDR3 bases are TGTGCCAGCTCCCCTAGCCTCTACGAGCAGTACTTC. It specifies CASSPSLYEQYF. Based on the CDR3 plus reference TRBV18 and TRBJ2-7, the full variable domain is NAGVMQNPRHLVRRRGQEARLRCSPMKGHSHVYWYRQLPEEGLKFMVYLQKENIIDESGMPKERFSAEFPKEGPSILRIQQVVRGDSAAYFCASSPSLYEQYFGPGTRLTVT.

In its sample, this clone was seen a few times. V is TRBV30 and J is TRBJ1-4, with TRBD1 identical over 7 bases. Germline V gene lookup returns CDR1 GTSNPN and CDR2 SVGIG (reference sequence). J gave up 9 bases and V 1 base, and 2 bases lay outside the gene matches. The CDR3 extends over 12 amino acids. CDR3 nucleotides: TGTGCCTGGAGTGACAGGGGCCAAAAACTGTTTTTT. Its protein product is CAWSDRGQKLFF.

The rearrangement uses TRBV5-5 and TRBJ1-5, with a tentative D call TRBD1 (5 bases). CDR1 SGHKS and CDR2 YYEKEE come from the germline V gene (reference sequence). The CDR3 length is 14 residues. Trimming removed 0 bases at V and 2 bases at J, with 6 bases between. The CDR3 DNA reads as TGTGCCAGCAGCTTGGTAGGGGGCAATCAGCCCCAGCATTTT. It is translated as CASSLVGGNQPQHF.

The V call is TRBV5-6, the J call TRBJ2-3; a weak D match, TRBD2 (8 bases). The CDR3 consists of 15 residues. CDR1 is SGHDT, CDR2 YYEEEE, per germline. V was clipped by 4 bases and J by 7 bases, with 19 bases between them. Written as DNA, the CDR3 is TGTGCCAGCAGCCCCATCCGGGGGGGACAGAATACGCAGTATTTT. Protein sequence: CASSPIRGGQNTQYF.